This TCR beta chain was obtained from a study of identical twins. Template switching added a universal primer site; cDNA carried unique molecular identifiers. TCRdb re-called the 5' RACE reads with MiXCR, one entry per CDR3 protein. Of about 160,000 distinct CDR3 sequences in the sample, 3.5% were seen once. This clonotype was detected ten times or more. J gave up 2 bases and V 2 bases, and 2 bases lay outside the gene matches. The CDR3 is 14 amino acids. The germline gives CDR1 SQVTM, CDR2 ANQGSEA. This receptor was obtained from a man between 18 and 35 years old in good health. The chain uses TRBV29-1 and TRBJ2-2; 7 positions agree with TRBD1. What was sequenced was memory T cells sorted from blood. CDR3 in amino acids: CSVETGVNTGELFF. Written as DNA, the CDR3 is TGCAGCGTTGAAACAGGGGTAAACACCGGGGAGCTGTTTTTT.